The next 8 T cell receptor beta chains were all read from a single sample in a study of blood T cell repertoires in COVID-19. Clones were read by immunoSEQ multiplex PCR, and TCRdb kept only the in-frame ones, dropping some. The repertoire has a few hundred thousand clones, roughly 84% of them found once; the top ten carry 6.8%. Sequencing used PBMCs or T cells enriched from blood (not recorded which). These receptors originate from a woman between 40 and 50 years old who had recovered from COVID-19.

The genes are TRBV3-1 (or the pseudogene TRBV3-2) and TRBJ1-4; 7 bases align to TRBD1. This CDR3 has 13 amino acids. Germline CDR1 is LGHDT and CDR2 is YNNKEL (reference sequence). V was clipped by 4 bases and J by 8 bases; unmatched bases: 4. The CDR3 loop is CASSRTDREKLFF. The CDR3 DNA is TGTGCCAGCAGCCGAACGGACAGGGAAAAACTGTTTTTT.

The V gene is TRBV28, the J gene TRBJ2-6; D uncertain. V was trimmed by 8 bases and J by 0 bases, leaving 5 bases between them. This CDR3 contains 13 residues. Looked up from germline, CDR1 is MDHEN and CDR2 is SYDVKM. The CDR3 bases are TGTGCCAGCGCAGACTCTGGGGCCAACGTCCTGACTTTC. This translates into CASADSGANVLTF.

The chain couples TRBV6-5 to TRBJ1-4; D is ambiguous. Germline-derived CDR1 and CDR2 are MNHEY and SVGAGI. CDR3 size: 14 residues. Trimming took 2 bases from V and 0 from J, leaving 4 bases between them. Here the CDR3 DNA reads TGTGCCAGCAGTTACAGAGCAACTAATGAAAAACTGTTTTTT. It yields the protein CASSYRATNEKLFF.

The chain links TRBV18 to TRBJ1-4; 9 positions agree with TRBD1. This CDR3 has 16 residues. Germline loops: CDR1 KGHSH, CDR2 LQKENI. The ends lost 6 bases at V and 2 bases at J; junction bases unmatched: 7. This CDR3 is CASSAGTGTTNEKLFF. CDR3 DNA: TGTGCCAGCTCGGCCGGGACAGGGACGACTAATGAAAAACTGTTTTTT.

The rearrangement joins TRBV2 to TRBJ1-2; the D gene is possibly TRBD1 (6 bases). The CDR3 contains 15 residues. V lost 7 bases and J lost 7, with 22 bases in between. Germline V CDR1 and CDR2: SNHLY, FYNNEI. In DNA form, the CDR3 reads TGTGCCAGCATCCCACAGGGCTTGGCGATTGTTGGCTACACCTTC. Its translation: CASIPQGLAIVGYTF.

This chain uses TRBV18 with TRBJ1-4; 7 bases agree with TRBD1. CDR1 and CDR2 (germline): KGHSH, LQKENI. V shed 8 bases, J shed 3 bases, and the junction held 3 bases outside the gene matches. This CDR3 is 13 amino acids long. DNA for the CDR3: TGTGCCAGCCACGGACAGGCTAATGAAAAACTGTTTTTT. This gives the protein CASHGQANEKLFF. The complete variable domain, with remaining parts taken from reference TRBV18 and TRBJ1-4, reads NAGVMQNPRHLVRRRGQEARLRCSPMKGHSHVYWYRQLPEEGLKFMVYLQKENIIDESGMPKERFSAEFPKEGPSILRIQQVVRGDSAAYFCASHGQANEKLFFGSGTQLSVL.

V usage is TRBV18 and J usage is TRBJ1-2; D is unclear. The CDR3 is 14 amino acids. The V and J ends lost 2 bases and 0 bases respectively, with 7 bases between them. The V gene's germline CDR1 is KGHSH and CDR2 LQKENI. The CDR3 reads CASSPAGTNYGYTF. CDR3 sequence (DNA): TGTGCCAGCTCACCAGCGGGTACTAACTATGGCTACACCTTC.

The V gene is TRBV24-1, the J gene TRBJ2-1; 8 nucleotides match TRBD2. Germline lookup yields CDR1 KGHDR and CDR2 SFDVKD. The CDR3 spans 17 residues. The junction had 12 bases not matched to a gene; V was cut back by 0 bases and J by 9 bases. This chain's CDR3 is CATSDLTPGLGQFEQFF. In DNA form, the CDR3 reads TGTGCCACCAGTGATTTGACTCCGGGACTAGGCCAATTTGAGCAGTTCTTC.